This entry lists 27 T cell receptor beta chains sequenced from one sample in a study of shared clonotypes between healthy human individuals. CD45RO-negative, CCR7-positively selected cells formed the naive CD8 fraction, excluding terminally differentiated effector memory CD45RA+ cells. The assay was immunoSEQ multiplex PCR, and TCRdb's table has in-frame clones only and misses some. The sample lists under 2,000,000 clones, just under 95% seen once, with 1.2% in the top ten. Sequenced input: naive CD8+ T cells sorted from blood. These receptors were obtained from a man between 18 and 29 years old in good health.

The V gene is TRBV30, the J gene TRBJ1-2; 7 nucleotides agree with TRBD1. Germline V gene sequence: CDR1 GTSNPN, CDR2 SVGIG (reference sequence). The CDR3 is 15 residues long. V trimming: 2 bases; J trimming: 5 bases; junction bases outside the gene matches: 11. CDR3 nucleotides: TGTGCCTGGAGTCCAAGACAGGGTTCGTGGTATGGCTACACCTTC. It specifies CAWSPRQGSWYGYTF.

This sequence joins TRBV10-2 and TRBJ1-1, with D maybe TRBD1 (5 bases). V lost 2 bases, J lost 2 bases, and 18 bases lay in between. The CDR3 length is 17 residues. Germline V gene sequence: CDR1 WSHSY, CDR2 SAAADI. The CDR3 DNA follows: TGCGCCAGCAGTGAGGTTTGGGGTAGGGGCATTAACACTGAAGCTTTCTTT. Translating gives CASSEVWGRGINTEAFF.

The chain recombines TRBV28 with TRBJ2-2; TRBD2 is a possible D gene (6 bases). V was cut by 6 bases and J by 2 bases, with 19 bases left in between. Germline V gene sequence: CDR1 MDHEN, CDR2 SYDVKM. This CDR3 is 17 amino acids long. CDR3 nucleotides: TGTGCCAGCAGCTTCTCAGGACTAAGACAAAACACCGGGGAGCTGTTTTTT. Translation: CASSFSGLRQNTGELFF.

The genes are TRBV4-1 and TRBJ2-1; the match to TRBD1 covers 7 bases. Germline V gives CDR1 MGHRA, CDR2 YSYEKL. V was pared by 8 bases and J by 0 bases, with 7 bases of the junction left unmatched. CDR3 size: 15 residues. The CDR3 loop is CASQGELSSYNEQFF. The CDR3 nucleotides read TGCGCCAGCCAGGGGGAGTTAAGCTCCTACAATGAGCAGTTCTTC.

This chain connects TRBV5-4 to TRBJ2-7; TRBD2 might be the D (5 bases). Germline V gene lookup returns CDR1 SGHNT and CDR2 YYREEE (reference sequence). CDR3 size: 14 residues. V gave up 0 bases and J gave up 2 bases, with 9 bases separating them. The CDR3 reads CASSLDPGTYEQYF. In nucleotides, the CDR3 is TGTGCCAGCAGCTTGGATCCGGGGACCTACGAGCAGTACTTC. Full variable domain (remainder filled in from reference TRBV5-4 and TRBJ2-7): ETGVTQSPTHLIKTRGQQVTLRCSSQSGHNTVSWYQQALGQGPQFIFQYYREEENGRGNFPPRFSGLQFPNYSSELNVNALELDDSALYLCASSLDPGTYEQYFGPGTRLTVT.

This rearrangement joins TRBV19 to TRBJ1-6, with D perhaps matching TRBD1 (6 bases). Trimming removed 3 bases at V and 6 bases at J, with 15 bases between. This CDR3 contains 16 residues. Germline CDR1 LNHDA, CDR2 SQIVND (reference sequence). CDR3 nucleotides: TGTGCCAGTAGTATCCACCGGACAGCAGTTAATTCACCCCTCCACTTT. This codes for CASSIHRTAVNSPLHF.

V gene TRBV9 combines with J gene TRBJ2-7; no clear D. CDR3 size: 15 residues. V was cut by 0 bases and J by 2 bases, with 12 bases left in between. From germline, CDR1 is SGDLS and CDR2 YYNGEE. CDR3 sequence reads: CASSVAASVTYEQYF. The CDR3 region has the DNA TGTGCCAGCAGCGTAGCGGCTTCCGTAACCTACGAGCAGTACTTC.

The chain employs TRBV27 and TRBJ2-3, with 10 bases fitting TRBD2. CDR1 is MNHEY, CDR2 SMNVEV, per germline (reference sequence). The V gene end was trimmed by 7 bases and the J gene end by 4 bases; junction bases not matched to a gene: 2. CDR3 size: 13 residues. CDR3 nucleotides: TGTGCCAGCACTAGCGGGGGATCAGATACGCAGTATTTT. It yields the protein CASTSGGSDTQYF.

The rearrangement links TRBV6-5 to TRBJ1-6, with D possibly TRBD1 on 5 matching bases. The CDR3 is made up of 15 amino acids. Looked up from germline, CDR1 is MNHEY and CDR2 is SVGAGI. V was clipped by 5 bases and J by 2 bases, with 10 bases between them. CDR3 sequence reads: CASSGGDPYNSPLHF. The CDR3 coding sequence is TGTGCCAGCAGTGGGGGGGATCCCTATAATTCACCCCTCCACTTT.

The chain links TRBV7-6 to TRBJ2-7; D might be TRBD1 (6 bases). V was pared by 4 bases and J by 2 bases, with 9 bases between. Germline V gives CDR1 SGHVS, CDR2 FNYEAQ. This CDR3 contains 13 residues. This CDR3 is CASSSGHTYEQYF. CDR3 DNA sequence: TGTGCCAGCAGCTCGGGACATACCTACGAGCAGTACTTC.

J is TRBJ2-1 and V is TRBV5-1; 9 bases line up with TRBD1. Germline V lookup: CDR1 SGHRS, CDR2 YFSETQ. The CDR3 length is 15 residues. Trimming removed 4 bases from V and 8 bases from J; junction bases left unmatched: 10. In nucleotides, the CDR3 is TGCGCCAGCAGCCCGGACAGGGGTAGTTTGGATGAGCAGTTCTTC. This gives the protein CASSPDRGSLDEQFF.

As concerns this clone: Other DNA sequences within the sample encode an identical CDR3. The chain is built from TRBV9 and TRBJ2-3, with 10 bases fitting TRBD2. CDR1 is SGDLS and CDR2 is YYNGEE in the germline V gene. The CDR3 has 15 residues. Trimming at V came to 2 bases and at J to 1 base, leaving 1 base not matched to a gene. CDR3 coding DNA: TGTGCCAGCAGCGTGGGGACTAGCGGCACAGATACGCAGTATTTT. Translation: CASSVGTSGTDTQYF. Full variable domain (remainder filled in from reference TRBV9 and TRBJ2-3): DSGVTQTPKHLITATGQRVTLRCSPRSGDLSVYWYQQSLDQGLQFLIQYYNGEERAKGNILERFSAQQFPDLHSELNLSSLELGDSALYFCASSVGTSGTDTQYFGPGTRLTVL.

CDR3 sequence (DNA): TGTGCCAGTAGCCTGGACCCATTTGCTAGGGAGCAGTACTTC. Its protein is CASSLDPFAREQYF. The V gene is TRBV19, the J gene TRBJ2-7; no definite D call. The V gene lost 6 bases and the J gene lost 7 bases, with 19 bases spanning the gap. Looked up from germline, CDR1 is LNHDA and CDR2 is SQIVND (reference sequence). The CDR3 sequence is 14 residues long.

The chain uses TRBV6-6 and TRBJ2-1, with 7 bases identical to TRBD2. CDR1 and CDR2 from the germline V gene are MNHNY and SVGAGI (reference sequence). The CDR3 runs 14 residues. V dropped 1 base and J dropped 9; count of bases not matched to a gene: 6. The CDR3 DNA reads TGTGCCAGCAGTTACTTGCAGCGGGGTAGTGAGCAGTTCTTC. Translation gives CASSYLQRGSEQFF.

The chain joins TRBV6-5 to TRBJ1-1, with D uncertain. The V gene lost 5 bases and the J gene lost 0 bases, with 7 bases spanning the gap. CDR3 length equals 13 residues. Germline loops: CDR1 MNHEY, CDR2 SVGAGI. The CDR3 loop is CASSGFLNTEAFF. The CDR3 DNA follows: TGTGCCAGCAGTGGGTTCTTGAACACTGAAGCTTTCTTT.

The CDR3 bases are TGCGCCAGCAGCCAATGGGAGGGACTAGCGGCCCAAGAGACCCAGTACTTC. It specifies CASSQWEGLAAQETQYF. The V call is TRBV4-1, the J call TRBJ2-5; 11 bases fit TRBD2. The CDR3 has 17 amino acids. The trim removed 2 bases at V and 1 base at J, leaving 6 bases unmatched. From germline, CDR1 is MGHRA and CDR2 YSYEKL.

The rearrangement joins TRBV9 to TRBJ2-5, with 12 positions matching TRBD2. Germline trimming cut 4 bases from V and 4 bases from J; bases unmatched to any gene: 14. Looked up from germline, CDR1 is SGDLS and CDR2 is YYNGEE. This CDR3 is 18 amino acids long. The CDR3 loop is CASSSGLAGPILSETQYF. DNA of the CDR3: TGTGCCAGCAGCTCAGGACTAGCGGGACCTATACTTTCAGAGACCCAGTACTTC.

The J gene is TRBJ2-7, the V gene TRBV10-1; a possible D gene is TRBD2 (5 bases). The CDR3 totals 15 residues. Germline CDR1 WNHNN, CDR2 SYGVQD (reference sequence). With 2 bases removed from V and 2 bases from J, the gap between germline ends came to 13 bases. CDR3 residues: CASSEGRTIAYEQYF. DNA of the CDR3: TGCGCCAGCAGTGAGGGGAGAACTATAGCCTACGAGCAGTACTTC.

This sequence joins TRBV5-1 and TRBJ2-1; perhaps TRBD2 as D (5 bases). The CDR3 covers 12 residues. V was trimmed by 8 bases and J by 8 bases, leaving 14 bases between them. CDR1 is SGHRS, CDR2 YFSETQ, per germline. CDR3 protein: CASDMVRDEQFF. The CDR3 coding sequence is TGCGCCAGTGATATGGTGAGGGATGAGCAGTTCTTC. The full variable domain, its missing parts supplied by reference TRBV5-1 and TRBJ2-1, is KAGVTQTPRYLIKTRGQQVTLSCSPISGHRSVSWYQQTPGQGLQFLFEYFSETQRNKGNFPGRFSGRQFSNSRSEMNVSTLELGDSALYLCASDMVRDEQFFGPGTRLTVL.

This clone was seen once. The chain combines TRBV13 with TRBJ1-1; D not certain. Trimming stripped 4 bases from V and 0 bases from J, with 9 bases between. Germline values: CDR1 PRHDT, CDR2 FYEKMQ (reference sequence). The CDR3 extends over 14 amino acids. The CDR3 coding sequence is TGTGCCAGCAGCTCAACAGCGCTGAACACTGAAGCTTTCTTT. This codes for CASSSTALNTEAFF.

The chain combines TRBV4-3 with TRBJ2-4; TRBD2 might be the D (6 bases). The CDR3 spans 16 residues. From germline, CDR1 is LGHNA and CDR2 YSLEER. Trimming pared 0 bases from V and 8 bases from J, leaving 17 bases between. The CDR3 region is CASSQDQTSVLDIQYF. The CDR3 DNA reads as TGCGCCAGCAGCCAAGATCAGACTAGTGTGTTAGACATTCAGTACTTC.

The chain couples TRBV9 to TRBJ2-1; D ambiguous. The CDR3 totals 13 residues. V was pared by 4 bases and J by 4 bases, with 9 bases between. Germline V gene lookup returns CDR1 SGDLS and CDR2 YYNGEE. Written as DNA, the CDR3 is TGTGCCAGCAGCTTACTCTTATACAATGAGCAGTTCTTC. This codes for CASSLLLYNEQFF.

V gene TRBV30 combines with J gene TRBJ1-2; a possible D gene is TRBD1 (5 bases). The germline V and J ends were trimmed by 4 bases and 3 bases, with 15 bases remaining between them. Germline CDR1 is GTSNPN and CDR2 is SVGIG (reference sequence). The CDR3 length is 14 residues. The CDR3 here is CAWTVRGRYYGYTF. The CDR3 DNA is TGTGCCTGGACCGTACGGGGACGATACTATGGCTACACCTTC.

The chain recombines TRBV4-1 with TRBJ2-2, with TRBD1 as a possible D gene (5 bases). Trimming left V 0 bases short and J 4 bases short, with 18 bases between. CDR3 length: 18 amino acids. Germline-derived CDR1 and CDR2 are MGHRA and YSYEKL. The DNA of the CDR3 is TGCGCCAGCAGCCAAGAAGAGAGGCAGGGTAACCCCACCGGGGAGCTGTTTTTT. As protein: CASSQEERQGNPTGELFF.

A few counts support this clone. This chain connects TRBV7-9 to TRBJ1-3; D possibly corresponds to TRBD1 (6 bases). Per the germline V gene, CDR1 is SEHNR and CDR2 is FQNEAQ (reference sequence). The germline V and J ends were trimmed by 4 bases and 2 bases, with 9 bases remaining between them. The CDR3 consists of 14 residues. CDR3 DNA: TGTGCCAGCAGCTGGGACATGACTGGAAACACCATATATTTT. Protein sequence: CASSWDMTGNTIYF.

This chain connects TRBV10-3 to TRBJ2-3, with D perhaps matching TRBD1 (5 bases). Germline CDR1 and CDR2: ENHRY and SYGVKD. The CDR3 has 14 residues. V was clipped by 3 bases and J by 2 bases, with 9 bases between them. The DNA for the CDR3 is TGTGCCATCAGTGATATAGGGGTCACAGATACGCAGTATTTT. Translated, it gives CAISDIGVTDTQYF.

J is TRBJ2-2 and V is TRBV27; TRBD1 matches at 9 bases. The CDR3 has 15 amino acids. V was clipped by 5 bases and J by 3 bases; unmatched bases: 4. The germline V gene encodes CDR1 MNHEY and CDR2 SMNVEV (reference sequence). The CDR3 loop is CASSMGQGYTGELFF. The CDR3, as DNA: TGTGCCAGCAGTATGGGACAGGGTTACACCGGGGAGCTGTTTTTT.